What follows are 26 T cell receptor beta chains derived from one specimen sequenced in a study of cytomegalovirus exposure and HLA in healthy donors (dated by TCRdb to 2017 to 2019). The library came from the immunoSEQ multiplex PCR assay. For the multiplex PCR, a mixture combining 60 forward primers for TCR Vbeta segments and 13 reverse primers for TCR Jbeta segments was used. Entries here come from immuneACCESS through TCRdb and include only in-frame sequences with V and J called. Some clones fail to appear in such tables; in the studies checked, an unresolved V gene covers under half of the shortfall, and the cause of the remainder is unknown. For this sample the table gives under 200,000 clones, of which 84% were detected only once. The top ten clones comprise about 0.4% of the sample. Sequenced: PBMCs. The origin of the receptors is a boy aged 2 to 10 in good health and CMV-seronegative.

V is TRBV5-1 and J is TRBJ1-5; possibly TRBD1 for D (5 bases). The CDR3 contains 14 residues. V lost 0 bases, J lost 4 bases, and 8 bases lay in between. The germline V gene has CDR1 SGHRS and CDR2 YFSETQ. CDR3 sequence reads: CASSLVAGNQPQHF. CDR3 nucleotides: TGCGCCAGCAGCTTGGTGGCAGGGAATCAGCCCCAGCATTTT.

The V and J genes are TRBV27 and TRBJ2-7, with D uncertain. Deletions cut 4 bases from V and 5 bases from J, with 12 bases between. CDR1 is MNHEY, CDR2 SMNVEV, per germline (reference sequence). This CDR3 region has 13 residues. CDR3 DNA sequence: TGTGCCAGCAGTTCCGGCAGGTTCCACGAGCAGTACTTC. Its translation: CASSSGRFHEQYF.

This CDR3 reads CASSLGLHSYTGELFF. The CDR3 nucleotides are TGTGCCAGCAGCTTAGGACTGCACTCCTACACCGGGGAGCTGTTTTTT. The chain carries TRBV11-2 and TRBJ2-2; D ambiguous. The CDR3 contains 16 residues. Trimming shortened V by 1 base and J by 3 bases, and 12 bases separated the two germline ends. Germline CDR1 SGHAT, CDR2 FQNNGV. Based on the CDR3 plus reference TRBV11-2 and TRBJ2-2, the full variable domain is EAGVAQSPRYKIIEKRQSVAFWCNPISGHATLYWYQQILGQGPKLLIQFQNNGVVDDSQLPKDRFSAERLKGVDSTLKIQPAKLEDSAVYLCASSLGLHSYTGELFFGEGSRLTVL.

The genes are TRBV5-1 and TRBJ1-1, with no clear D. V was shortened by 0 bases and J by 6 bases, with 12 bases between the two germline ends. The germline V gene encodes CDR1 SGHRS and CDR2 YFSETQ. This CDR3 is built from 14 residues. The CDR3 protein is CASSLGQWEPEAFF. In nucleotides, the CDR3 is TGCGCCAGCAGCTTGGGGCAATGGGAGCCTGAAGCTTTCTTT.

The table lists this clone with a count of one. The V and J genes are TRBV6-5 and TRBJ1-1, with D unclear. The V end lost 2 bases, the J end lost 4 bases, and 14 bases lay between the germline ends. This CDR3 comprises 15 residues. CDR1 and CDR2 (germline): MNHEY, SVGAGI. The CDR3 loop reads CASSYGRQPPTEAFF. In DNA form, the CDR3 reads TGTGCCAGCAGTTACGGGAGGCAGCCCCCCACTGAAGCTTTCTTT.

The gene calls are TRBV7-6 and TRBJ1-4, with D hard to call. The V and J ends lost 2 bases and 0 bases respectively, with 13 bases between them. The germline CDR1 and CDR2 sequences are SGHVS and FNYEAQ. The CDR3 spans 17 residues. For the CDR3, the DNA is TGTGCCAGCAGCTTAAGAGGGTGGGCTGCAACTAATGAAAAACTGTTTTTT. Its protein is CASSLRGWAATNEKLFF.

The CDR3 is CASSFSGNTEAFF. In DNA form, the CDR3 reads TGTGCCAGCAGCTTTAGCGGGAACACTGAAGCTTTCTTT. This sequence joins TRBV7-2 and TRBJ1-1, with unresolved D. There are 13 residues in the CDR3. In germline, CDR1 is SGHTA, CDR2 FQGNSA. The V gene lost 3 bases and the J gene lost 1 base, with 6 bases spanning the gap.

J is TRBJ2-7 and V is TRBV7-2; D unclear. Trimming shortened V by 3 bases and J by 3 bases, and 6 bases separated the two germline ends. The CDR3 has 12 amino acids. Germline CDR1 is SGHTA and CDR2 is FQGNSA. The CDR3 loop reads CASSFGFYEQYF. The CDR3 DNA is TGTGCCAGCAGCTTCGGTTTCTACGAGCAGTACTTC.

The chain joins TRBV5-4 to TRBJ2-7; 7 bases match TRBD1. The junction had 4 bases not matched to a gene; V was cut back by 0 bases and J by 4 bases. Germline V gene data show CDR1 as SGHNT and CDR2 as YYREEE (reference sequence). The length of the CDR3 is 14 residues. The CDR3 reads CASSLGGTAYEQYF. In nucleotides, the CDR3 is TGTGCCAGCAGCTTGGGAGGGACAGCGTACGAGCAGTACTTC.

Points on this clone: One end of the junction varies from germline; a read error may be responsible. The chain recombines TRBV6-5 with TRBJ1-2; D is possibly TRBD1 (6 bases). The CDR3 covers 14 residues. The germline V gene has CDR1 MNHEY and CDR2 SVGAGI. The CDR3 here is CASGYTDRPYGYTF. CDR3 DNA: TGTGCCAGCGGTTATACAGACAGGCCCTATGGCTACACCTTC.

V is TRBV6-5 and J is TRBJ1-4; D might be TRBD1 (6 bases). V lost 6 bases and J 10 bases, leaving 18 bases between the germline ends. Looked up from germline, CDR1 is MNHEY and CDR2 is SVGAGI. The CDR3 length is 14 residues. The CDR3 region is CASSPSGGRGKLFF. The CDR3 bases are TGTGCCAGCAGCCCCTCGGGGGGGCGAGGAAAACTGTTTTTT.

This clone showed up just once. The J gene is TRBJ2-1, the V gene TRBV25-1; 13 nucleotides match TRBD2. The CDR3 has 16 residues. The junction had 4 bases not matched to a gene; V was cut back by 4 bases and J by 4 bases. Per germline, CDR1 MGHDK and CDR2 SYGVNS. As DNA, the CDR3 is TGTGCCAGCAGTGGGACTAGCGGGAGTTGGTACAATGAGCAGTTCTTC. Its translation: CASSGTSGSWYNEQFF.

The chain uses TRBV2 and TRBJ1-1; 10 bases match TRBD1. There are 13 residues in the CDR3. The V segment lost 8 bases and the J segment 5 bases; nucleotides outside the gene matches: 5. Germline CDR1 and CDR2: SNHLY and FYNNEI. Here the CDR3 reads CASRDRGLTEAFF. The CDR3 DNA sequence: TGTGCCAGCCGCGACAGGGGGCTTACTGAAGCTTTCTTT.

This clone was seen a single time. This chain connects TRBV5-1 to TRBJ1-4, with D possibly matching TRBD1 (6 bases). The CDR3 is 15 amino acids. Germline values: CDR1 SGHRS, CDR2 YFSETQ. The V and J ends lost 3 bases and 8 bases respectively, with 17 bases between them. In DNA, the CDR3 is TGCGCCAGCAGCTCGACTCCGGGACATGCGGAAAAACTGTTTTTT. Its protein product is CASSSTPGHAEKLFF.

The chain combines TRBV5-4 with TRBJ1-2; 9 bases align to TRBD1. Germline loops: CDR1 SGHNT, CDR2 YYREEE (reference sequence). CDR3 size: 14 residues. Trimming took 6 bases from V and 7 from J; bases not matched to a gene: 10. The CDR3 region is CASNPGQGMGGYTF. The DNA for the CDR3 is TGTGCCAGCAACCCAGGACAGGGGATGGGTGGCTACACCTTC.

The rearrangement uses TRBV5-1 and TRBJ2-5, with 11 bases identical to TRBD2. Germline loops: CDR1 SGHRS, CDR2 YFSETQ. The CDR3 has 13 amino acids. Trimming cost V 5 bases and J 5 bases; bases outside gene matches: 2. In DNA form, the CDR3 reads TGCGCCAGCAGACTAGCGGGAGAGGAGACCCAGTACTTC. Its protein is CASRLAGEETQYF. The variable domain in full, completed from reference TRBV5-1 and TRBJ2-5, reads KAGVTQTPRYLIKTRGQQVTLSCSPISGHRSVSWYQQTPGQGLQFLFEYFSETQRNKGNFPGRFSGRQFSNSRSEMNVSTLELGDSALYLCASRLAGEETQYFGPGTRLLVL.

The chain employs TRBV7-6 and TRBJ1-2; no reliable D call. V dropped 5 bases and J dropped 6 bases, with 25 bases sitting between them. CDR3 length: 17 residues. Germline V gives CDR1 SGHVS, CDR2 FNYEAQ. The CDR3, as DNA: TGTGCCAGCAGCCTCACCGGGATAGACCCCCCCCCTAATGGCTACACCTTC. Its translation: CASSLTGIDPPPNGYTF.

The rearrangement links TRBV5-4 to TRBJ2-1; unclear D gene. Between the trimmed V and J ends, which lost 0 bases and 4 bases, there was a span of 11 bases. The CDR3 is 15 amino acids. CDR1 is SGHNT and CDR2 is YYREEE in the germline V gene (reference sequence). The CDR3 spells CASSLGGAEYNEQFF. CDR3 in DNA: TGTGCCAGCAGCTTGGGAGGCGCAGAATACAATGAGCAGTTCTTC. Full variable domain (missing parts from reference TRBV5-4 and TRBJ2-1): ETGVTQSPTHLIKTRGQQVTLRCSSQSGHNTVSWYQQALGQGPQFIFQYYREEENGRGNFPPRFSGLQFPNYSSELNVNALELDDSALYLCASSLGGAEYNEQFFGPGTRLTVL.

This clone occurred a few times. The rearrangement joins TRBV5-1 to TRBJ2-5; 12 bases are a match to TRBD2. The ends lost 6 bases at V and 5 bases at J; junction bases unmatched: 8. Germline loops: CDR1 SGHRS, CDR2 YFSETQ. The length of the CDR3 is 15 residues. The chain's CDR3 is CASIQTSGSGETQYF. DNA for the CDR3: TGCGCCAGCATCCAGACTAGCGGGAGCGGGGAGACCCAGTACTTC.

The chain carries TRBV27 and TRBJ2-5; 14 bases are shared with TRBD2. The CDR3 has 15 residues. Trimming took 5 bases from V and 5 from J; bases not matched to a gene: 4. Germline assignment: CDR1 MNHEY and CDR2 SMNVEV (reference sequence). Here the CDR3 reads CASSGTSGSRETQYF. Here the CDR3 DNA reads TGTGCCAGCAGTGGGACTAGCGGGAGTCGGGAGACCCAGTACTTC.

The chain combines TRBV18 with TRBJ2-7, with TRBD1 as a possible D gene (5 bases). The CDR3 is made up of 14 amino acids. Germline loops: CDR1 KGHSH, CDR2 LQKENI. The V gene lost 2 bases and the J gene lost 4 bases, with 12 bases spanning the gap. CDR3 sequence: CASSPLTEMYEQYF. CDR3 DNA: TGTGCCAGCTCACCATTGACAGAGATGTACGAGCAGTACTTC.

The DNA of the CDR3 is TGCAGTGCCCATAGAGGAGATACGCAGTATTTT. This sequence encodes CSAHRGDTQYF. The V and J genes are TRBV20-1 and TRBJ2-3, with no clear D. Trimming took off 6 bases at V and 5 bases at J, with 9 bases between the two ends. Per the germline V gene, CDR1 is DFQATT and CDR2 is SNEGSKA (reference sequence). There are 11 residues in the CDR3.

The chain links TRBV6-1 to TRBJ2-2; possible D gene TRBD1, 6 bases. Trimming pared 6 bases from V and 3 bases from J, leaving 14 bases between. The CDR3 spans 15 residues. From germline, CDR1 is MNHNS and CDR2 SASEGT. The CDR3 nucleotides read TGTGCCAGCAGGGTGGGACAACAGCACACCGGGGAGCTGTTTTTT. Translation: CASRVGQQHTGELFF.

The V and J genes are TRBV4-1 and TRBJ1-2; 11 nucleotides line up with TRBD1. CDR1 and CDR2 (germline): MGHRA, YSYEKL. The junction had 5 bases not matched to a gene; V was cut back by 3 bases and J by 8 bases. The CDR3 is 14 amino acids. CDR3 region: CASSHGQGATGYTF. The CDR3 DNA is TGCGCCAGCAGCCACGGACAGGGGGCGACCGGCTACACCTTC.

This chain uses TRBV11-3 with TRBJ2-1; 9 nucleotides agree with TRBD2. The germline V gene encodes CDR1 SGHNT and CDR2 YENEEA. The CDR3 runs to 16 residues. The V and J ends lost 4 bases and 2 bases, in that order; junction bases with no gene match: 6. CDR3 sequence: CASSSQTSGPYNEQFF. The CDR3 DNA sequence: TGTGCCAGCAGCTCCCAGACTAGCGGACCCTACAATGAGCAGTTCTTC.

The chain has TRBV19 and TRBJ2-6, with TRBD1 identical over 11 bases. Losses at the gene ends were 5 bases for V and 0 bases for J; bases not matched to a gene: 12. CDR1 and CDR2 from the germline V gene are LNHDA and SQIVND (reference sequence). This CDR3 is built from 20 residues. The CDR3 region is CASSDLEDRGRYSGANVLTF. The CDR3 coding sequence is TGTGCCAGTAGTGATCTGGAGGACAGGGGGCGCTACTCTGGGGCCAACGTCCTGACTTTC.